The present T cell receptor (beta chain) was sequenced within a study of blood T cell repertoires in COVID-19. Overall study context: Specimens from acute and convalescent COVID-19 originated in the United States, Italy and Spain. Sources were T cells, B-cell-depleted T cells, or PBMCs; the material itself was cDNA or gDNA.

In the source study's methods: Reference gene primers were amplified, and this amplification served to estimate nucleated cell counts. Data came from immunoSEQ multiplex PCR; TCRdb stores just in-frame clones and leaves some out. The V and J calls and clone size come from that table; D and trimming were worked out from the DNA. The table includes around 260,000 clones, around nine tenths detected once. This CDR3 spans 16 amino acids. Input material: peripheral blood. The rearrangement uses TRBV21-1 and TRBJ2-5; the D call of TRBD2 is as the table states it, not checked on the DNA. TRBV21-1 is a pseudogene segment. The sequence was collected from a man aged 40-49 years who had recovered from COVID-19. CDR3 region: CASSKTMRRVEETQYF. Here the CDR3 DNA reads TGTGCCAGCAGCAAAACCATGCGGAGGGTGGAAGAGACCCAGTACTTC.